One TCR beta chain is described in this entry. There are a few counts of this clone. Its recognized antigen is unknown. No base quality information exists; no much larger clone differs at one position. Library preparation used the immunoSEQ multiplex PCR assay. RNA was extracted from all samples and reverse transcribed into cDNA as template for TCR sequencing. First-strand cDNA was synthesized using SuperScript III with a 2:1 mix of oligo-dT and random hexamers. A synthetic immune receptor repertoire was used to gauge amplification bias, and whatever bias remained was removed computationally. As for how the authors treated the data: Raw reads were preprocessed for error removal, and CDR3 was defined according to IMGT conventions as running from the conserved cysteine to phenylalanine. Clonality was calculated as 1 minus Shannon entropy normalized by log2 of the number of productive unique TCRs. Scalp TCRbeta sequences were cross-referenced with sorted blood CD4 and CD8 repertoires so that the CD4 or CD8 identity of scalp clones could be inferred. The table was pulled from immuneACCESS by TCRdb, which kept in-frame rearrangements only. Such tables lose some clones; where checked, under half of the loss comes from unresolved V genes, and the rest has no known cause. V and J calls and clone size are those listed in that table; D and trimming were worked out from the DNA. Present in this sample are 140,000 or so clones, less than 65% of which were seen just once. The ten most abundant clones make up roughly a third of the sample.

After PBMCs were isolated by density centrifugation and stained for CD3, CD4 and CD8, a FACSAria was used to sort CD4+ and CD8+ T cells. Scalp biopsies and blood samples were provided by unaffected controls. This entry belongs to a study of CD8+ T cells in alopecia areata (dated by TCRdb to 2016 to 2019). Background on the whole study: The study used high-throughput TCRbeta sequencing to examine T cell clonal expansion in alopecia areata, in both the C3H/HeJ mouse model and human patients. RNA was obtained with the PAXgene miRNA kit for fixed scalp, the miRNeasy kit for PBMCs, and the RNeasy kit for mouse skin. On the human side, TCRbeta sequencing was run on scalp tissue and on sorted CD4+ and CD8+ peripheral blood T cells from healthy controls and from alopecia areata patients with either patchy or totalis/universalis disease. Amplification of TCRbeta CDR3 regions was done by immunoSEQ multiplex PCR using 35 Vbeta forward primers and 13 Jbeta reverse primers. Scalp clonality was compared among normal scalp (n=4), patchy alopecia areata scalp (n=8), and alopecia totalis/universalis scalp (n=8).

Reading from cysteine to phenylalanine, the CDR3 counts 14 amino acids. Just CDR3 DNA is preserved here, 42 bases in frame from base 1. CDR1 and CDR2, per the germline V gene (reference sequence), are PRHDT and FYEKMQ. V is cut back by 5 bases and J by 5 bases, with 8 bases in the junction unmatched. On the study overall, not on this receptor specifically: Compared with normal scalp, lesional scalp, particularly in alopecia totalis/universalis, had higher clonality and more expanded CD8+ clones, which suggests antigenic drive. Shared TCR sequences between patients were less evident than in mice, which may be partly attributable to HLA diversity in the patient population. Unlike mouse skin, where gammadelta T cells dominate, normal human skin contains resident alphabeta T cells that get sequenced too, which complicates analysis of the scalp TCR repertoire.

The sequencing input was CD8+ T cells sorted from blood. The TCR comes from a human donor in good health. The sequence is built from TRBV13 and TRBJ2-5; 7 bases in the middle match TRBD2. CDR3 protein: CASSLRLAMETQYF. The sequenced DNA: TGTGCCAGCAGCCTGAGACTAGCTATGGAGACCCAGTACTTC.